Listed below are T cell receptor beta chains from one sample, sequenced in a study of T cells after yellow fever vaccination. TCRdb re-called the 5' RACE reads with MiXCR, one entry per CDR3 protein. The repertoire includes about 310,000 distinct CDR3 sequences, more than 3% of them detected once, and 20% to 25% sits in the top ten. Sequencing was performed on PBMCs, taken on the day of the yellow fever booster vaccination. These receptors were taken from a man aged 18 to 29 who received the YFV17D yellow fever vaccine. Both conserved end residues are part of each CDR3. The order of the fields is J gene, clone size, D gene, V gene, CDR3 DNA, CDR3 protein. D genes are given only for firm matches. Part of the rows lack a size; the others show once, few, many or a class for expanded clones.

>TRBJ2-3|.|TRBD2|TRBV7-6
TGTGCCAGCAGCTCTAGAGCGGGGTTCACAGATACGCAGTATTTT
CASSSRAGFTDTQYF
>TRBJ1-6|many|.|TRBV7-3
TGTGCCAGCAGCGCATCAGGATTAGGATCACCCCTCCACTTT
CASSASGLGSPLHF
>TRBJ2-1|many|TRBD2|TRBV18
TGTGCCAGCTCACCACGAGGTCTAGCGGACAATGAGCAGTTCTTC
CASSPRGLADNEQFF
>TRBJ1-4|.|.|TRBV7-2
TGTGCCAGCACATGGGGGGGAACAACTAATGAAAAACTGTTTTTT
CASTWGGTTNEKLFF
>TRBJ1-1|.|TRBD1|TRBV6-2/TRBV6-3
TGTGCCAGCAGTGCAGGGGGCGAGAACACTGAAGCTTTCTTT
CASSAGGENTEAFF
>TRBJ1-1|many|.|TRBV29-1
TGCAGCGCCCGTCCCGGGCCTGAAGCTTTCTTT
CSARPGPEAFF
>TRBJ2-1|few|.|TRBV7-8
TGTGCCAGCAGCTTAGCGAACAGGGCAACGAAAAAGTTCTTC
CASSLANRATKKFF
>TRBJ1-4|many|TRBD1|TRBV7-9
TGTGCCAGCAGCTCAGACAGGGAACTGTTTTTT
CASSSDRELFF
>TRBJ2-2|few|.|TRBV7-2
TGTGCCAGCAGTTTAACCCACCGGGACATCACCGGGGAGCTGTTTTTT
CASSLTHRDITGELFF
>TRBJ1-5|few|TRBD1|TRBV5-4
TGTGCCAGCAGCGCGCACCCCGGGACAGATCAGCCCCAGCATTTT
CASSAHPGTDQPQHF
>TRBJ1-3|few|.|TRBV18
TGTGCCAGCTCACCAGACCTCCAGGGTACTGGAAACACCATATATTTT
CASSPDLQGTGNTIYF
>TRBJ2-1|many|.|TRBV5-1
TGCGCCAGCAGCTCCGGGGGCTGGTCCTACAATGAGCAGTTCTTC
CASSSGGWSYNEQFF
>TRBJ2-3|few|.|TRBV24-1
TGTGCCACTACCGGGACACCAAACACAGATACGCAGTATTTT
CATTGTPNTDTQYF
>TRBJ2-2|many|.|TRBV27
TGTGCCAGCAGCTCGGGGGAAAGGGGGCTAATCGGGGAGCTGTTTTTT
CASSSGERGLIGELFF
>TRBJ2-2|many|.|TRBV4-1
TGCGCCAGCAGCCAAGAGCCTGTGGAGGCCGGGGAGCTGTTTTTT
CASSQEPVEAGELFF
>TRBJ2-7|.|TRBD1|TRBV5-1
TGCGCCAGCAGCTTTACAGGGGGCGTCTACGAGCAGTACTTC
CASSFTGGVYEQYF
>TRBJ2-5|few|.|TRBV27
TGTGCCAGCAGTTTAAGGGGTTGGGGAGAGACCCAGTACTTC
CASSLRGWGETQYF
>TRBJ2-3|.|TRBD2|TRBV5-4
TGTGCCAGCAGCCCTTTTGGCGGGGGTTATTATTTT
CASSPFGGGYYF
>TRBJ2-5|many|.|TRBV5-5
TGTGCCAGCAGCTTGGATGAGGAGACCCAGTACTTC
CASSLDEETQYF
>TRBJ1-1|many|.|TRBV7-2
TGTGCCACCCGGGGGAGGAACACTGAAGCTTTCTTT
CATRGRNTEAFF
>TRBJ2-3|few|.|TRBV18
TGTGCCAGCTCACCGGACCGGTCGTCAGATACGCAGTATTTT
CASSPDRSSDTQYF
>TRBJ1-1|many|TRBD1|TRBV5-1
TGCGCCAGCAGCGAAGACAGGGGACTTAATGAAGCTTTCTTT
CASSEDRGLNEAFF
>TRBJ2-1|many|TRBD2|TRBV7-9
TGTGCCAGCAGCTTCTGGACTAGCGCGCCCAGTGCGCAGTTCTTC
CASSFWTSAPSAQFF
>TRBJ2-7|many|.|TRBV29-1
TGCAGCGTTGGGGGGTACGAGCAGTACTTC
CSVGGYEQYF
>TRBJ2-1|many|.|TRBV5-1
TGCGCCAGCAGCTCGGACCGCAATGAGCAGTTCTTC
CASSSDRNEQFF
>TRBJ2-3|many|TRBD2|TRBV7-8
TGTGCCAGCAGCTTTTCTGGGACTAGCGGGGGGTCTAGCACAGATACGCAGTATTTT
CASSFSGTSGGSSTDTQYF
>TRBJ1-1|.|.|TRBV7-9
TGTGCCAGCAGCTGGCCGGGGGGAGGGGTGAACACTGAAGCTTTCTTT
CASSWPGGGVNTEAFF
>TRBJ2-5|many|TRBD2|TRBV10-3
TGTGCCAACGGGGCCGGGGGGGAGACCCAGTACTTC
CANGAGGETQYF
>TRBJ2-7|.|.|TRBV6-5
TGTGCCAGCAGTTATACGCGGGGATCCTCCTACGAGCAGTACTTC
CASSYTRGSSYEQYF
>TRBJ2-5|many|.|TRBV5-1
TGCGCCAGCAGCTTGGAGGGGACATACCAAGAGACCCAGTACTTC
CASSLEGTYQETQYF
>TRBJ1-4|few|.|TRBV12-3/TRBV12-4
TGTGCCAGCACCCCGCAGATTGGGTCTCGTGAAAAACTGTTTTTT
CASTPQIGSREKLFF
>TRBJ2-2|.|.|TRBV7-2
TGTGCCAGCAGCTTAGGATTCGGAGGGGCCGGGGAGCTGTTTTTT
CASSLGFGGAGELFF
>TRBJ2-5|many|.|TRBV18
TGTGCCAGCTCACCAGTCGTGGTAGAGACCCAGTACTTC
CASSPVVVETQYF
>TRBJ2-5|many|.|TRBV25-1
TGTGCCAGCAGTTTCGGGAAAGAGACCCAGTACTTC
CASSFGKETQYF
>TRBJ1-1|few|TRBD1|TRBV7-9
TGTGCCAGCAGCTTACAGGGGGAACGCACTGAAGCTTTCTTT
CASSLQGERTEAFF
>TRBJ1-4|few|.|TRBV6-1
TGTGCCAGCAGTGTCCAGGGGAACCGTAATGAAAAACTGTTTTTT
CASSVQGNRNEKLFF
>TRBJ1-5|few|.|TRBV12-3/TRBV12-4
TGTGCCAGCAGTTTGTACAGTGAACAGCCCCAGCATTTT
CASSLYSEQPQHF
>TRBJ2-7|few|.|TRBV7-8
TGTGCCAGCAGCCAGACCTCTAGGGGGGAGCAGTACTTC
CASSQTSRGEQYF
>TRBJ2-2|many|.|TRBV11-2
TGTGCCAGCAGCTTGAGTTCTAGCGTCACCGGGGAGCTGTTTTTT
CASSLSSSVTGELFF
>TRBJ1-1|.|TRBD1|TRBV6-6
TGTGCCAGCAGACCTGGACAGGGGATTGAAGCTTTCTTT
CASRPGQGIEAFF
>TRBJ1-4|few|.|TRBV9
TGTGCCAGCAGCGTAAGCGTCGATGGGGGGCTGAGGGAGGAAAAACTGTTTTTT
CASSVSVDGGLREEKLFF
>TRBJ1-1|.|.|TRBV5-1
TGCGCCAGCAGCTTGGGGGGGATGGGAACTGAAGCTTTCTTT
CASSLGGMGTEAFF
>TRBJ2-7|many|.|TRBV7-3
TGTGCCAGCAGCCAGGGGACGGATTACGAGCAGTACTTC
CASSQGTDYEQYF
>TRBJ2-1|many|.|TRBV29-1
TGCAGCGTTGAAGTGCTGGGCATTGGGTTCTTC
CSVEVLGIGFF
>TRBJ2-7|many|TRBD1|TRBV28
TGTGCCAGCAGTTTGACCCAGGGGGCGAACGAGCAGTACTTC
CASSLTQGANEQYF
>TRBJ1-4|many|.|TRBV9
TGTGCCAGCAGCGTAGGCGACAGAGCTAATGAAAAACTGTTTTTT
CASSVGDRANEKLFF
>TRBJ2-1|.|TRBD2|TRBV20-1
TGCAGTGCTAGTCATAGCGGGGGGTACAATGAGCAGTTCTTC
CSASHSGGYNEQFF
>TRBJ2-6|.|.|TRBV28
TGTGCCAGCAGTTTAGAGGGGGGGACGGCTGGGGCCAACGTCCTGACTTTC
CASSLEGGTAGANVLTF
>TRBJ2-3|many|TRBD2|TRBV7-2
TGTGCCAGCAGCTTCCCCCGGGGTAGCGGGGTTCATGGTACGCAGTATTTT
CASSFPRGSGVHGTQYF
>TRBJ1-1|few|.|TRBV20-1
TGCAGTGCTAGAGATACGGCGGGATCAGCTTTCTTT
CSARDTAGSAFF
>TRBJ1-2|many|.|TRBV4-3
TGCGCCAGCAGCGTAAAAGGGGTTCCTGGCTACACCTTC
CASSVKGVPGYTF
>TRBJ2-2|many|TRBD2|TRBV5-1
TGCGCCAGCAACGTCGGGGGGACTGGCACCGGGGAGCTGTTTTTT
CASNVGGTGTGELFF
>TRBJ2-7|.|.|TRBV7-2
TGTGCCAGCAGCTACCACCTCTCGGAGCAGTACTTC
CASSYHLSEQYF
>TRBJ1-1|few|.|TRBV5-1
TGCGCCAGCAGCTTGGTCAAGACCAACACTGAAGCTTTCTTT
CASSLVKTNTEAFF
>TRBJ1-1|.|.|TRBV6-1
TGTGCCAGCAGTATCAATTCCCCATTCCGTGGAGCTTTCTTT
CASSINSPFRGAFF
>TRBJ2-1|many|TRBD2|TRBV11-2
TGTGCCAGCAGCCTAAGACTAGCGGGGGGGCATGAGCAGTTCTTC
CASSLRLAGGHEQFF
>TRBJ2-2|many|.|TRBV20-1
TGCAGTGCTGCAACGGGAGTCTACACCGGGGAGCTGTTTTTT
CSAATGVYTGELFF